The 28 T cell receptor beta chains in this list originate from one sample, sequenced in a study of tumor and adjacent non-tumor tissue in lung cancer. RNA was extracted from bulk tissue without any cell sorting. More than 3 cm separated this lung sample from the edge of the tumor. TCRbeta libraries were built with three rounds of nested PCR, modified from ARM-PCR. A single record per CDR3 protein comes from TCRdb applying MiXCR to the multiplex PCR reads. The sample gives fewer than 100,000 distinct CDR3 sequences, approximately 80% of which show up once; about 54% is in the top ten. Sequences were obtained from distant non-tumor lung tissue. Receptors originate from a man aged 55 to 70 with non-small cell lung cancer.

V gene TRBV4-1 combines with J gene TRBJ2-1; a weak D match, TRBD2 (6 bases). V lost 7 bases, J lost 7 bases, and 14 bases lay in between. Germline CDR1 is MGHRA and CDR2 is YSYEKL. The CDR3 has 13 residues. The CDR3 spells CASIKEGKNEQFF. CDR3 nucleotides: TGCGCCAGCATAAAGGAGGGGAAGAATGAGCAGTTCTTC.

V gene TRBV11-2 combines with J gene TRBJ1-1; D call uncertain. This CDR3 has 14 amino acids. Germline lookup yields CDR1 SGHAT and CDR2 FQNNGV. CDR3 protein: CTISIVWRCTEAFF. The CDR3, as DNA: TGTACCATCAGCATAGTCTGGAGGTGCACTGAAGCTTTCTTT.

This chain connects TRBV20-1 to TRBJ2-7; D is ambiguous. The closer fit of TRBJ2-1 to the DNA end suggests the J call may be wrong. CDR3 length: 12 residues. From germline, CDR1 is DFQATT and CDR2 SNEGSKA (reference sequence). The CDR3 loop is CSASAVTREQFF. In DNA form, the CDR3 reads TGCAGTGCTAGTGCGGTCACCCGCGAGCAGTTCTTC.

The chain employs TRBV6-5 and TRBJ1-4; 9 nucleotides agree with TRBD1. CDR1 is MNHEY, CDR2 SVGAGI, per germline. This CDR3 region has 17 residues. The CDR3 coding sequence is TGTACAAGCAGCCCGCGGAACGGGACAGGGAGATTTGAAAAACTGTTTTTT. This codes for CTSSPRNGTGRFEKLFF.

Of note for this clonotype: A junction end diverges from the germline sequence, so it may reflect a read error. The J gene is TRBJ2-1, the V gene TRBV11-3; tentatively, D is TRBD2 (6 bases). CDR1 and CDR2 (germline): SGHNT, YENEEA. The CDR3 contains 17 residues. CDR3 loop: CVSSLDRLEGIGNEQFF. CDR3 DNA: TGTGTCAGCAGCTTAGATCGACTAGAGGGAATAGGTAATGAGCAGTTCTTC.

Points on this clonotype: The junction and the germline gene differ at one end; a read error may be behind it. This chain joins TRBV11-2 and TRBJ2-5; 8 nucleotides line up with TRBD2. Germline CDR1 SGHAT, CDR2 FQNNGV. This CDR3 has 16 residues. CDR3 residues: CASSSTTGGPNETRYF. CDR3 coding DNA: TGTGCCAGCAGCTCCACAACGGGGGGGCCAAATGAGACCCGGTACTTC.

Note on this clonotype: In this CDR3 the conserved last residue, phenylalanine or tryptophan, is missing, so a read error is likely. The limits of the CDR3 on the DNA are not certain, so only TCRdb's listed CDR3 is given. The rearrangement uses TRBV11-3 and TRBJ2-2; the table names TRBD2, a call not compared with the DNA. From its first to its last residue, the CDR3 has 18 amino acids. CDR1 is SGHNT and CDR2 is YENEEA in the germline V gene. The chain's CDR3 is CASSYRGAGGYIAGELCC.

A single count supports this clonotype. The V gene is TRBV11-1, the J gene TRBJ2-5, with D perhaps TRBD2 (5 bases). CDR1 is SGHAT, CDR2 FQDESV, per germline (reference sequence). The germline V and J ends were trimmed by 0 bases and 9 bases, with 11 bases remaining between them. The CDR3 contains 13 residues. In DNA, the CDR3 is TGTGCCAGCAGCTTAGCGACCGCGGAGGCCCAGTACTTC. Amino acids: CASSLATAEAQYF.

Note on this clonotype: One end of the junction fails to match germline, which may point to a read error. V usage is TRBV20-1 and J usage is TRBJ1-4; a weak D match, TRBD1 (5 bases). The CDR3 extends over 13 amino acids. CDR1 and CDR2 (germline): DFQATT, SNEGSKA (reference sequence). In nucleotides, the CDR3 is TGCAGCGCTAGGGACTCTTTAAATGAAAAACTGTTTTTT. Its translation: CSARDSLNEKLFF.

The chain carries TRBV20-1 and TRBJ1-1, with D possibly TRBD1 on 6 matching bases. The CDR3 covers 14 residues. Trimming left V 7 bases short and J 5 bases short, with 20 bases between. Germline CDR1 is DFQATT and CDR2 is SNEGSKA (reference sequence). DNA for the CDR3: TGCAGTGTTTCAACGAACAGGGAGAGTACTGAAGCTTTCTTT. It specifies CSVSTNRESTEAFF.

Note on this clonotype: This is likely a read error, given that the CDR3 carries no conserved phenylalanine or tryptophan at its end. This rearrangement joins TRBV20-1 to TRBJ2-7; TRBD1 might be the D (6 bases). CDR3 length: 12 amino acids. V shed 2 bases and J shed 5 bases, with 10 bases lying between them. Germline V gives CDR1 DFQATT, CDR2 SNEGSKA (reference sequence). The CDR3 sequence is CSARNRADEQYY. CDR3 coding DNA: TGCAGTGCTAGAAACAGGGCTGACGAGCAGTACTAC.

The V gene is TRBV11-2, the J gene TRBJ2-5; TRBD2 agrees at 10 bases. V dropped 1 base and J dropped 4; count of bases not matched to a gene: 3. The CDR3 has 15 residues. Germline V gene sequence: CDR1 SGHAT, CDR2 FQNNGV. CDR3 nucleotide sequence: TGTGCCAGCAGCTTAGCACTAGCGGGATTAGAGACCCAGTACTTC. This translates into CASSLALAGLETQYF.

The table lists this clonotype with a few counts. The rearrangement uses TRBV11-2 and TRBJ2-1; possibly TRBD1 for D (5 bases). CDR1 SGHAT and CDR2 FQNNGV come from the germline V gene. The CDR3 length is 14 residues. The V and J ends lost 2 bases and 1 base respectively, with 6 bases between them. CDR3 in DNA: TGTGCCAGCAGCTTACAGGGTTCCTACAATGAGCAGTTCTTC. Amino acid sequence: CASSLQGSYNEQFF.

Points on this clonotype: The junction shows a germline mismatch at one end, possibly a read error. The genes are TRBV28 and TRBJ1-5; no reliable D call. Per the germline V gene, CDR1 is MDHEN and CDR2 is SYDVKM. CDR3 length: 17 residues. CDR3 residues: CTSSLFYTGKWGQPQHF. DNA of the CDR3: TGTACCAGCAGTTTATTTTACACGGGGAAATGGGGTCAGCCCCAGCACTTT. The entire variable domain, with the rest obtained from reference TRBV28 and TRBJ1-5, is as follows: DVKVTQSSRYLVKRTGEKVFLECVQDMDHENMFWYRQDPGLGLRLIYFSYDVKMKEKGDIPEGYSVSREKKERFSLILESASTNQTSMYLCTSSLFYTGKWGQPQHFGDGTRLSIL.

Comments on this clonotype: Germline and junction disagree at one end, which may indicate a read error. The J gene is TRBJ2-5, the V gene TRBV11-2, with a weak D call TRBD2 (5 bases). Germline loops: CDR1 SGHAT, CDR2 FQNNGV. CDR3 length equals 13 residues. The CDR3 DNA is TGTGCCAGCTGCTCTTCACGGGAAGAGACCCAGTATTTC. Protein sequence: CASCSSREETQYF.

About this clonotype: This CDR3 fails to terminate in the conserved phenylalanine or tryptophan, so it likely reflects a read error. The V call is TRBV29-1, the J call TRBJ2-3; D may be TRBD2 (6 bases). This CDR3 region has 15 residues. The V end was cut by 4 bases, the J end by 3 bases, with 17 bases between. Germline V CDR1 and CDR2: SQVTM, ANQGSEA. The DNA for the CDR3 is TGCAGCGTTGTAATTCTAGTGGGAGGTACAGATACGCAGTATTTA. Translation gives CSVVILVGGTDTQYL.

To note about this clonotype: This may arise from a read error, as a much more abundant clone is one base away. This chain connects TRBV12-5 to TRBJ2-7, with TRBD2 identical over 7 bases. Germline V gene data show CDR1 as LGHNT and CDR2 as FRNRAP. The junction had 20 bases not matched to a gene; V was cut back by 4 bases and J by 8 bases. This CDR3 is 17 amino acids long. Here the CDR3 reads CASGSCLGGVTPCKQYF. CDR3 coding DNA: TGTGCTAGTGGTTCTTGCCTGGGAGGGGTAACCCCTTGCAAGCAGTACTTC.

J is TRBJ2-1 and V is TRBV6-1; D gene uncertain. The CDR3 consists of 15 residues. V was cut by 3 bases and J by 5 bases, with 14 bases left in between. Germline V gene data show CDR1 as MNHNS and CDR2 as SASEGT. This CDR3 reads CASSEIGGPDNEQFF. In DNA form, the CDR3 reads TGTGCCAGCAGTGAGATTGGCGGACCTGACAATGAGCAGTTCTTC.

This clonotype was found many times. The V call is TRBV29-1, the J call TRBJ2-1; D gene ambiguous. CDR3 length: 14 amino acids. Trimming pared 3 bases from V and 1 base from J, leaving 10 bases between. Germline assignment: CDR1 SQVTM and CDR2 ANQGSEA. The chain's CDR3 is CSVEGDQSYNEQFF. The CDR3 nucleotides are TGCAGCGTTGAGGGTGACCAATCCTACAATGAGCAGTTCTTC.

A word on this clonotype: A read error is likely, as this CDR3 ends without the conserved phenylalanine or tryptophan. The limits of the CDR3 on the DNA are not certain, so only TCRdb's listed CDR3 is given. The chain employs TRBV6-1 and TRBJ2-1. CDR1 and CDR2 (germline): MNHNS, SASEGT. The CDR3 is 13 residues long, ends included. The CDR3 loop is CASSGTEYNEQSY.

This clonotype has at least ten counts. V usage is TRBV6-6 and J usage is TRBJ2-1; either TRBD1 or TRBD2 may supply D (5 bases each). The germline CDR1 and CDR2 sequences are MNHNY and SVGAGI (reference sequence). The CDR3 spans 16 residues. Deletions cut 4 bases from V and 7 bases from J, with 20 bases between. CDR3 sequence (DNA): TGTGCCAGCAGTTTAGCACCCTGGACGGGGCGTAATGAGCAGTTCTTC. Encoded protein: CASSLAPWTGRNEQFF.

As regards this clonotype: One end of the junction varies from germline; a read error may be responsible. This chain joins TRBV6-2 or TRBV6-3 and TRBJ2-1; TRBD2 agrees at 10 bases. TRBJ2-7 explains the end of the DNA better; the J call may be wrong. The CDR3 is 16 amino acids. Germline V lookup: CDR1 MNHEY, CDR2 SVGEGT. The chain's CDR3 is CVSRGTSASSYNEQYF. CDR3 nucleotides: TGTGTCAGCAGAGGGACTAGCGCCAGCTCCTACAATGAGCAGTACTTC.

With respect to this clonotype: Sequence at one end of the junction differs from germline and may be a read error. CDR3 in DNA: TGCGCCAGCAGCCAACCGTTTGAGGGTCTGGGTACGAAGTATTTT. It yields the protein CASSQPFEGLGTKYF. The chain is built from TRBV4-1 and TRBJ2-3, with TRBD2 as a possible D gene (5 bases). CDR1 and CDR2 from the germline V gene are MGHRA and YSYEKL. CDR3 length: 15 amino acids.

About this clonotype: The CDR3 does not close with the conserved phenylalanine or tryptophan, likely indicating a read error. The chain links TRBV2 to TRBJ2-1; D remains ambiguous. The V gene lost 10 bases and the J gene lost 8 bases, with 18 bases spanning the gap. The CDR3 contains 13 residues. Germline-derived CDR1 and CDR2 are SNHLY and FYNNEI. The CDR3 protein is CAIISARRDEQFI. CDR3 coding DNA: TGTGCCATCATCAGCGCACGACGGGATGAGCAGTTCATC.

The chain is built from TRBV20-1 and TRBJ2-7; no firm D call. V shed 7 bases and J shed 4 bases, with 14 bases lying between them. This CDR3 has 12 amino acids. Germline V gene sequence: CDR1 DFQATT, CDR2 SNEGSKA (reference sequence). The CDR3 DNA sequence: TGCAGTGTTTGTGCGGTCACATACGAGCAGTACTTC. The encoded protein is CSVCAVTYEQYF.

A word on this clonotype: Because the CDR3 is missing its conserved closing phenylalanine or tryptophan, this is likely a read error. The V and J genes are TRBV11-1 and TRBJ2-3; 9 nucleotides align to TRBD2. CDR3 size: 18 residues. CDR1 and CDR2 from the germline V gene are SGHAT and FQDESV (reference sequence). CDR3 nucleotide sequence: TGTGACAGCAGCTCCCTCCGTAGGGAGCGGGGGGGCACAGATACGCAGTATTTA. Protein sequence: CDSSSLRRERGGTDTQYL.

This clonotype was counted at least ten times. This chain links TRBV6-1 with TRBJ2-2, with 7 bases fitting TRBD1. CDR1 is MNHNS and CDR2 is SASEGT in the germline V gene. The CDR3 loop spans 17 amino acids. With V trimmed by 7 bases and J by 7 bases, 18 bases remained unmatched. CDR3 nucleotides: TGTGCCAGCACCCCAAAGGGGGCTCCTCTTTCTAGCGGGGAGCTGTTTTTT. It translates to CASTPKGAPLSSGELFF.

The J gene is TRBJ1-3, the V gene TRBV11-2; a weak D match, TRBD1 (6 bases). Germline CDR1 SGHAT, CDR2 FQNNGV. Deletions cut 5 bases from V and 4 bases from J, with 15 bases between. This CDR3 has 15 amino acids. The CDR3 protein is CASSRDWDTGNTIYF. The CDR3 DNA is TGTGCCAGCAGCCGCGACTGGGACACAGGAAACACCATATATTTT. The variable domain in full, with the rest retrieved from reference TRBV11-2 and TRBJ1-3, is EAGVAQSPRYKIIEKRQSVAFWCNPISGHATLYWYQQILGQGPKLLIQFQNNGVVDDSQLPKDRFSAERLKGVDSTLKIQPAKLEDSAVYLCASSRDWDTGNTIYFGEGSWLTVV.